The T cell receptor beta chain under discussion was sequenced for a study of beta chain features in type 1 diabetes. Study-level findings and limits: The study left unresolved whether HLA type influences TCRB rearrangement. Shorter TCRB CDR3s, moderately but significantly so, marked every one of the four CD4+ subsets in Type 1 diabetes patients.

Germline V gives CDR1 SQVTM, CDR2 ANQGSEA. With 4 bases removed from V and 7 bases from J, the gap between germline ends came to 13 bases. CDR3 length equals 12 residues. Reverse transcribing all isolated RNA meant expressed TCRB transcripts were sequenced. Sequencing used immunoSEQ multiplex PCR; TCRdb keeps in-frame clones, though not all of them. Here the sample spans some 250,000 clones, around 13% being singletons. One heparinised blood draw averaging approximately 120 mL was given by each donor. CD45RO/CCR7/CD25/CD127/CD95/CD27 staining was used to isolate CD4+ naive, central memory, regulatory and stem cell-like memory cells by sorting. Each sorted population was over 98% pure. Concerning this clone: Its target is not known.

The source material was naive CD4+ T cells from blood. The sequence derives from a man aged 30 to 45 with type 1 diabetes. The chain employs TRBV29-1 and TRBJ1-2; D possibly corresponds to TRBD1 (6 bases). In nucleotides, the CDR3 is TGCAGCGTTGGAGCGGGGGCGGGTGGCTACACCTTC. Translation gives CSVGAGAGGYTF.